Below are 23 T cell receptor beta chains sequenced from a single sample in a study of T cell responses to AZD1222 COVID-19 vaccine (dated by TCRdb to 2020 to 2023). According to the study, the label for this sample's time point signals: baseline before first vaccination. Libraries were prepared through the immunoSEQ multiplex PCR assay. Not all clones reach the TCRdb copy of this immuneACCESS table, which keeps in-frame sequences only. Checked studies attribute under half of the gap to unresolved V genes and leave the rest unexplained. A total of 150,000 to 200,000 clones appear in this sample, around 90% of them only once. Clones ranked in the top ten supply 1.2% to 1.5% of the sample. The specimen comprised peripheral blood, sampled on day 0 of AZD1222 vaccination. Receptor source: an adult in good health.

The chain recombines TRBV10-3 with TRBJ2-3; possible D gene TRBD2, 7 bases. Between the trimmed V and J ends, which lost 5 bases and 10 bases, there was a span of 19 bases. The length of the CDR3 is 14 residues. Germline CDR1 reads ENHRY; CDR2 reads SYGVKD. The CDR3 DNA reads TGTGCCATCAGTAACCCGGAGGGGGGGAGGGCGCAGTATTTT. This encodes CAISNPEGGRAQYF.

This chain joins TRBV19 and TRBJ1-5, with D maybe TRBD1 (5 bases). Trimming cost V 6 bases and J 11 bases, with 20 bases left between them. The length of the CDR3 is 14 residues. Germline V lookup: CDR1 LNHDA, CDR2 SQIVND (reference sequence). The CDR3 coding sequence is TGTGCCAGTAGGGGAGAACAGGCCTCCGCGACCCAGCATTTT. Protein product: CASRGEQASATQHF.

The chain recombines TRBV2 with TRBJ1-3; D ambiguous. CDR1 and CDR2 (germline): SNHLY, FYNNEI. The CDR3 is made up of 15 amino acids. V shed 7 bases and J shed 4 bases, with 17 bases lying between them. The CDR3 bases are TGTGCCAGCATTTCCCCAGATCTATCCGGAAACACCATATATTTT. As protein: CASISPDLSGNTIYF.

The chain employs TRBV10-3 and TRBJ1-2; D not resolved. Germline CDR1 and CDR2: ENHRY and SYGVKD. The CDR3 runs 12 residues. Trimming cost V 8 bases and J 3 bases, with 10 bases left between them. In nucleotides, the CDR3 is TGTGCCATCTTGGACGCCGACTATGGCTACACCTTC. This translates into CAILDADYGYTF.

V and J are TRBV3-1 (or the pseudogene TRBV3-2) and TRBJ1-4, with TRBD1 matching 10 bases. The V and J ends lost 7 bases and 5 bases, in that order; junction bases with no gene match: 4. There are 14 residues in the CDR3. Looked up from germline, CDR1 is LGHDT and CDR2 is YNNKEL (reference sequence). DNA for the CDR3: TGTGCCAGCACCAAGGGACAGGGGAATGAAAAACTGTTTTTT. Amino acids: CASTKGQGNEKLFF.

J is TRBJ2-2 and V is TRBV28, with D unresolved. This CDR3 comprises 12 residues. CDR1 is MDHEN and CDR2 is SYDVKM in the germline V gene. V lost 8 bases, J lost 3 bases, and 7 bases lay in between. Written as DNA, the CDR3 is TGTGCCAGCTACAGTTACACCGGGGAGCTGTTTTTT. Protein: CASYSYTGELFF.

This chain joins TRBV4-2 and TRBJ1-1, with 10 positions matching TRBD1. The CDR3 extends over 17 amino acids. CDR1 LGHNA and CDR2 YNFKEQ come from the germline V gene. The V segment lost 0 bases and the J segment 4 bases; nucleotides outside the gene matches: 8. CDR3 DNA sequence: TGTGCCAGCAGCCAAGAAATATCGGGACAGGGGCGCACTGAAGCTTTCTTT. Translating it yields CASSQEISGQGRTEAFF.

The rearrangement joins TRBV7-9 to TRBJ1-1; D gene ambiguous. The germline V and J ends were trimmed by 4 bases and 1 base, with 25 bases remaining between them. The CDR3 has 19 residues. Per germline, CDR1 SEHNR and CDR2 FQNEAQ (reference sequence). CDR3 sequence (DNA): TGTGCCAGCAGCTCCCACTTGGACCAAGCCTTTTTCGGGAACACTGAAGCTTTCTTT. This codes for CASSSHLDQAFFGNTEAFF. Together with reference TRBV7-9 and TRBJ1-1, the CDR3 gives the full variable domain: DTGVSQNPRHKITKRGQNVTFRCDPISEHNRLYWYRQTLGQGPEFLTYFQNEAQLEKSRLLSDRFSAERPKGSFSTLEIQRTEQGDSAMYLCASSSHLDQAFFGNTEAFFGQGTRLTVV.

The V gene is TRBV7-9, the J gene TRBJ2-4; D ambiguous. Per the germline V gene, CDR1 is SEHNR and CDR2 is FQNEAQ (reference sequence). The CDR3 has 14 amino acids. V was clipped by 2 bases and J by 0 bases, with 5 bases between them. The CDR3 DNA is TGTGCCAGCAGCTTAAGTGTAGCCAAAAACATTCAGTACTTC. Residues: CASSLSVAKNIQYF. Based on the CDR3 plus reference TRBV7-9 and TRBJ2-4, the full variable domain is DTGVSQNPRHKITKRGQNVTFRCDPISEHNRLYWYRQTLGQGPEFLTYFQNEAQLEKSRLLSDRFSAERPKGSFSTLEIQRTEQGDSAMYLCASSLSVAKNIQYFGAGTRLSVL.

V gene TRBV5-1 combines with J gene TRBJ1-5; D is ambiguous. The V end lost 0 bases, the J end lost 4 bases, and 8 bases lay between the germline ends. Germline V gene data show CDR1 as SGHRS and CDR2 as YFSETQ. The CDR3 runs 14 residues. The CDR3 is CASSLESMNQPQHF. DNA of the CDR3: TGCGCCAGCAGCTTGGAGTCGATGAATCAGCCCCAGCATTTT. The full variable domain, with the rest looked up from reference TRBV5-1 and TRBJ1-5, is KAGVTQTPRYLIKTRGQQVTLSCSPISGHRSVSWYQQTPGQGLQFLFEYFSETQRNKGNFPGRFSGRQFSNSRSEMNVSTLELGDSALYLCASSLESMNQPQHFGDGTRLSIL.

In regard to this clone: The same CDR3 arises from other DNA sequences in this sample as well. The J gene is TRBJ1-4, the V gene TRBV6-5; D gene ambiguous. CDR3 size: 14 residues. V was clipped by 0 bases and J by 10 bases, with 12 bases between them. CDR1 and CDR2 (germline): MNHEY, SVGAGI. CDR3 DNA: TGTGCCAGCAGTTACTCGCAAGGTCTTGGAAAACTGTTTTTT. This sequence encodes CASSYSQGLGKLFF.

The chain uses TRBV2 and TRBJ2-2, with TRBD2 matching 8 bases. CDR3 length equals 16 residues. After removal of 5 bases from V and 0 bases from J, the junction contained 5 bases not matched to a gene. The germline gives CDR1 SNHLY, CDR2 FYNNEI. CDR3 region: CASSRTSGANTGELFF. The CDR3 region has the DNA TGTGCCAGCAGTCGAACTAGCGGCGCGAACACCGGGGAGCTGTTTTTT.

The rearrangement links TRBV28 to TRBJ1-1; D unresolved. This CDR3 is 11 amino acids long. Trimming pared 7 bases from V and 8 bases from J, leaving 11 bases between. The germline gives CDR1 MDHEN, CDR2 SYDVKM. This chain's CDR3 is CASTVGLEAFF. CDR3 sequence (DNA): TGTGCCAGCACCGTGGGGTTGGAAGCTTTCTTT. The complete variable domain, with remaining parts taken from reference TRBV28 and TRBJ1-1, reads DVKVTQSSRYLVKRTGEKVFLECVQDMDHENMFWYRQDPGLGLRLIYFSYDVKMKEKGDIPEGYSVSREKKERFSLILESASTNQTSMYLCASTVGLEAFFGQGTRLTVV.

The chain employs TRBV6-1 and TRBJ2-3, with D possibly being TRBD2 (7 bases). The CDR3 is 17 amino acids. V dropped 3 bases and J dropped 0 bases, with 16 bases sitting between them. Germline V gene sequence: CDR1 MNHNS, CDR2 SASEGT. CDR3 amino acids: CASSERRGGLSTDTQYF. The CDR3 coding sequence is TGTGCCAGCAGTGAGCGGAGGGGGGGGCTAAGCACAGATACGCAGTATTTT.

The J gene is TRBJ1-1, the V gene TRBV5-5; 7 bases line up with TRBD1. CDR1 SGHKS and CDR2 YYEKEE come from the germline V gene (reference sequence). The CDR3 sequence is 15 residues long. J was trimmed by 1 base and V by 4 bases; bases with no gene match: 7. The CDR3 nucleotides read TGTGCCAGCAGCCTTACAGGGGCCCCGAACACTGAAGCTTTCTTT. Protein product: CASSLTGAPNTEAFF.

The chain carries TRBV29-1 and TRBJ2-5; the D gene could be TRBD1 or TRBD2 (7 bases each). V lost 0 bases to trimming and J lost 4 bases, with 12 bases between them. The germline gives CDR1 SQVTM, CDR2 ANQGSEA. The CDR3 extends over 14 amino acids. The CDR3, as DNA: TGCAGCGTTGAAGATCAGGGGGGGCGAGAGACCCAGTACTTC. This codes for CSVEDQGGRETQYF.

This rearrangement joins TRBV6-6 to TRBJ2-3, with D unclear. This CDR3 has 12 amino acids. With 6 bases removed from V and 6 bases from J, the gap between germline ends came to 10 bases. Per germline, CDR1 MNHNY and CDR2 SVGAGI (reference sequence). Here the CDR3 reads CASSYRSDTQYF. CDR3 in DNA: TGTGCCAGCAGCTATCGTAGCGATACGCAGTATTTT.

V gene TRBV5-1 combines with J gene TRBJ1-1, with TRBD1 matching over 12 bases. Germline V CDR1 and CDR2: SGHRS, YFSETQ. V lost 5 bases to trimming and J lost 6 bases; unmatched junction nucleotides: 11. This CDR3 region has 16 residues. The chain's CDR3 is CASRPGTGGVGAEAFF. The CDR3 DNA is TGCGCCAGCAGGCCCGGGACAGGGGGCGTCGGCGCTGAAGCTTTCTTT.

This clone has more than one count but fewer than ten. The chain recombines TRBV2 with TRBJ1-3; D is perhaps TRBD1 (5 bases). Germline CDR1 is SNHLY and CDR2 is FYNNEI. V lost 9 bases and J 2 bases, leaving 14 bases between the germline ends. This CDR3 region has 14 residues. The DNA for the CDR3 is TGTGCCAGTAGCACTGGAGGGGCTGGAAACACCATATATTTT. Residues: CASSTGGAGNTIYF.

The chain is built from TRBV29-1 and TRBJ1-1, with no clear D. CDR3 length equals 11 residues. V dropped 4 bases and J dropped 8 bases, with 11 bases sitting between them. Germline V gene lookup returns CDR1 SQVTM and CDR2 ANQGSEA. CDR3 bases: TGCAGCGTTGCCCCGGGATCCGAAGCTTTCTTT. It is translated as CSVAPGSEAFF.

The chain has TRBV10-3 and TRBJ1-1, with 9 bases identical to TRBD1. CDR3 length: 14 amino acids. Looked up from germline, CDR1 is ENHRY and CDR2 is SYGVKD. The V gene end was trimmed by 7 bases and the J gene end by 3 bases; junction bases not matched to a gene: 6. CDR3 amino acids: CAITKTGGDTEAFF. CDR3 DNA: TGTGCCATCACTAAGACAGGGGGAGACACTGAAGCTTTCTTT.

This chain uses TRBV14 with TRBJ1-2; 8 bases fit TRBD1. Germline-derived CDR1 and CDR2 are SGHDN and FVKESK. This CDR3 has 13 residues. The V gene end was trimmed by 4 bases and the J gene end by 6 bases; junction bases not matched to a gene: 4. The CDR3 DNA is TGTGCCAGCAGCCGCACAGGGGGGAATGGCTACACCTTC. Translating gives CASSRTGGNGYTF.

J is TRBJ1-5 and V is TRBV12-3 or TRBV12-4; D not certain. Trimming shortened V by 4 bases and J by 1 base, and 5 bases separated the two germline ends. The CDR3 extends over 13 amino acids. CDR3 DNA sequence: TGTGCCAGCAGTTACACAAGCAATCAGCCCCAGCATTTT. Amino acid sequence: CASSYTSNQPQHF.